This record looks at one T cell receptor (beta chain) sequence and its context. This record belongs to a study of shared clonotypes between healthy human individuals. Approximately 30,000 T cell genomes (approximately 180 ng DNA) went into each sorted-subset replicate. Data came from immunoSEQ multiplex PCR; TCRdb stores just in-frame clones and leaves some out. The table has about 380,000 clones, 90% to 97% seen once; the top ten hold 0.32%. Unmatched junction bases numbered 2, after V lost 3 bases and J lost 3 bases. The CDR3 is 17 residues long. The germline gives CDR1 MGHRA, CDR2 YSYEKL. The rearrangement joins TRBV4-1 to TRBJ2-1, with 16 bases lining up with TRBD2. The sequenced material came from memory CD8+ T cells sorted from blood. The subset denotes: CD45RO+ cells pooled with CCR7-negative TemRA cells. This clonotype originated in a young man in good health. DNA for the CDR3: TGCGCCAGCAGCCAGGGACTAGCGGGAGGGGGCTACAATGAGCAGTTCTTC. Protein: CASSQGLAGGGYNEQFF.